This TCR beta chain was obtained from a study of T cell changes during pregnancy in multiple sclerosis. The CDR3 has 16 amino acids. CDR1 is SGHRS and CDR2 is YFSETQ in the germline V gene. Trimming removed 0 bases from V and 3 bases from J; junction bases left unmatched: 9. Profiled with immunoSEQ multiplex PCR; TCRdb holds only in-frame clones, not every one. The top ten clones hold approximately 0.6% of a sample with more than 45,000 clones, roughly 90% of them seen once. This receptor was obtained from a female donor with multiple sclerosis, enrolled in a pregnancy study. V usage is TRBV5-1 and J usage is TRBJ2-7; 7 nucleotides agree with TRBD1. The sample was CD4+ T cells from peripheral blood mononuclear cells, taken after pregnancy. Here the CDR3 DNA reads TGCGCCAGCAGCTTGGCCACGGGACAGCCCATCTACGAGCAGTACTTC. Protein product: CASSLATGQPIYEQYF.